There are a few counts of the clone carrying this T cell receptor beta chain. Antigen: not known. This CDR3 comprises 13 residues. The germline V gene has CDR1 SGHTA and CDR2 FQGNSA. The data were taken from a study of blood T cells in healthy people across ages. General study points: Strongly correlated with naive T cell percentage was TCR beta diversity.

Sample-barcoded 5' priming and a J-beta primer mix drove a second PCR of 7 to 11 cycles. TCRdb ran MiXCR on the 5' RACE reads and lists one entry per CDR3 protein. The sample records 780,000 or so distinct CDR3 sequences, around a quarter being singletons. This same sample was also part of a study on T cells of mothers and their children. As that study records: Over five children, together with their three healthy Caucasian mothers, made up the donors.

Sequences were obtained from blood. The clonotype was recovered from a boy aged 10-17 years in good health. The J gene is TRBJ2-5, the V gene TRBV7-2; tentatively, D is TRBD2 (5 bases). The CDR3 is CASRERTQETQYF. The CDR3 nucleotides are TGTGCAAGTAGGGAGAGGACCCAAGAGACCCAGTACTTC.